This T cell receptor beta chain was obtained from a study of T cells in Graves' hyperthyroidism and ophthalmopathy. This clonotype came up many times. J gave up 3 bases and V 7 bases, and 5 bases lay outside the gene matches. This CDR3 spans 13 amino acids. Germline CDR1 reads SNHLY; CDR2 reads FYNNEI. Amplification of TCR beta CDR3 regions used RNA as the template. A set of HTBI primers served as the primers for a first-round RT-PCR of the TCR CDR3. TCRdb re-called the multiplex PCR reads through MiXCR, storing one row per CDR3 protein. The data contain about 290,000 distinct CDR3 sequences, more than 15% of them singletons.

This sequence originates from a woman aged 60-75 years with Graves' ophthalmopathy. V usage is TRBV2 and J usage is TRBJ2-7; TRBD1 aligns across 8 bases. The sample taken for sequencing was blood. CDR3 sequence reads: CASKGQGIYEQYF. The CDR3, as DNA: TGTGCCAGCAAAGGACAGGGTATCTACGAGCAGTACTTC.